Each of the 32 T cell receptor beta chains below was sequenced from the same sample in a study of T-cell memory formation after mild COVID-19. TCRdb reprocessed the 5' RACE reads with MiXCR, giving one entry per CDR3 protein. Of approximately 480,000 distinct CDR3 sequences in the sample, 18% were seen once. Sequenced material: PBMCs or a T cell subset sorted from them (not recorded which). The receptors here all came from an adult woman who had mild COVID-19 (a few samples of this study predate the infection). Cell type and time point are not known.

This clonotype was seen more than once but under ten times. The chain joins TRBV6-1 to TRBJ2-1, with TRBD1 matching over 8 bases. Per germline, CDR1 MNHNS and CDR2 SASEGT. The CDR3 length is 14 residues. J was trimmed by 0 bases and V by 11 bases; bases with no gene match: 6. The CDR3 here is CAGGQDTSYNEQFF. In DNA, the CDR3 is TGTGCCGGGGGACAGGACACCTCCTACAATGAGCAGTTCTTC.

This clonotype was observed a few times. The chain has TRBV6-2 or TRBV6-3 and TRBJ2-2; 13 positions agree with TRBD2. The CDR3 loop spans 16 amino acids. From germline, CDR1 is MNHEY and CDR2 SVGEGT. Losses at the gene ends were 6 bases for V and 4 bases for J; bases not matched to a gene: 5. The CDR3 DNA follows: TGTGCCAGCAGCCTCACTAGCGGGGGGGTCACCGGGGAGCTGTTTTTT. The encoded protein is CASSLTSGGVTGELFF.

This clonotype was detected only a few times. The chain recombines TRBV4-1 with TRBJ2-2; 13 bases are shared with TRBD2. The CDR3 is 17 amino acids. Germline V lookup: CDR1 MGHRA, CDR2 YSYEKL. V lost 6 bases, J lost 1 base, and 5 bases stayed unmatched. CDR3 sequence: CASSRWTSGGNTGELFF. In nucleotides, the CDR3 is TGCGCCAGCAGTCGATGGACTAGCGGGGGGAACACCGGGGAGCTGTTTTTT.

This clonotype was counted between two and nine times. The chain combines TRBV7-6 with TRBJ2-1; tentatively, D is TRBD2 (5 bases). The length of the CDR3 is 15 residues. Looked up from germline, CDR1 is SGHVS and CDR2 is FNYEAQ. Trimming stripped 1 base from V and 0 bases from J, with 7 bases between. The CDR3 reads CASSLVASSYNEQFF. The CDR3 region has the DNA TGTGCCAGCAGCTTAGTAGCGAGCTCCTACAATGAGCAGTTCTTC.

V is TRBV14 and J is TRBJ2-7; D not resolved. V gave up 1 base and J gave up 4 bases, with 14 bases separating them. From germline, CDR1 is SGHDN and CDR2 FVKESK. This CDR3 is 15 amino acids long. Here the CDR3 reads CASSQGHGPHYEQYF. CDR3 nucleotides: TGTGCCAGCAGCCAAGGACACGGCCCCCATTACGAGCAGTACTTC. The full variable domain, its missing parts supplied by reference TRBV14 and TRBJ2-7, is EAGVTQFPSHSVIEKGQTVTLRCDPISGHDNLYWYRRVMGKEIKFLLHFVKESKQDESGMPNNRFLAERTGGTYSTLKVQPAELEDSGVYFCASSQGHGPHYEQYFGPGTRLTVT.

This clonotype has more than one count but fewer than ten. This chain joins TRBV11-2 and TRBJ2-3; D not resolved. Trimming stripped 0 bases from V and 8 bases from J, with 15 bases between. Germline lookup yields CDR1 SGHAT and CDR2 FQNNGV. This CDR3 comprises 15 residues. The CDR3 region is CASSLDPPGVGTQYF. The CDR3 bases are TGTGCCAGCAGCTTAGACCCCCCCGGCGTGGGTACGCAGTATTTT.

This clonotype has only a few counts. The CDR3 region has the DNA TGCAGTGCTAGCTTAGACAGGGGTGGAACTGAAGCTTTCTTT. Translating gives CSASLDRGGTEAFF. The rearrangement joins TRBV20-1 to TRBJ1-1, with TRBD1 identical over 8 bases. Unmatched junction bases numbered 8, after V lost 3 bases and J lost 5 bases. Germline lookup yields CDR1 DFQATT and CDR2 SNEGSKA (reference sequence). CDR3 length: 14 amino acids.

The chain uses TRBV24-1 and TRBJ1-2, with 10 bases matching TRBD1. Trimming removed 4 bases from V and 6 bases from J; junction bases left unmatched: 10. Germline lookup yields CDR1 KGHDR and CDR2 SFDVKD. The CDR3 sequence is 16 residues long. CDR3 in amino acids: CATSDQNSDRGDGYTF. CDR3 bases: TGTGCCACCAGTGACCAGAACTCGGACAGGGGGGATGGCTACACCTTC.

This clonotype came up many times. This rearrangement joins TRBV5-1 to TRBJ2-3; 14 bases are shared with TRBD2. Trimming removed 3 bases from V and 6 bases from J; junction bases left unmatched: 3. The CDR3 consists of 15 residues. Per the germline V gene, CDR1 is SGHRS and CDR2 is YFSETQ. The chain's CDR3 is CASSWTSGGPDTQYF. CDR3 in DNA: TGCGCCAGCAGCTGGACTAGCGGGGGGCCGGATACGCAGTATTTT.

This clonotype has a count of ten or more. CDR3 DNA: TGTGCCAGTAGTGCTTTAAGCGGGTACGAGCAGTACTTC. Its translation: CASSALSGYEQYF. The rearrangement joins TRBV19 to TRBJ2-7; D is perhaps TRBD2 (6 bases). This CDR3 has 13 amino acids. Germline V gene lookup returns CDR1 LNHDA and CDR2 SQIVND (reference sequence). V was trimmed by 5 bases and J by 4 bases, leaving 12 bases between them.

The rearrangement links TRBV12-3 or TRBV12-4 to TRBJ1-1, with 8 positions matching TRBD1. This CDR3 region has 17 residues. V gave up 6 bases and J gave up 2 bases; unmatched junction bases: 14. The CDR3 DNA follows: TGTGCCAGCAGCCCGGGGGACAGGAGGTCGATAAACACTGAAGCTTTCTTT. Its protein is CASSPGDRRSINTEAFF.

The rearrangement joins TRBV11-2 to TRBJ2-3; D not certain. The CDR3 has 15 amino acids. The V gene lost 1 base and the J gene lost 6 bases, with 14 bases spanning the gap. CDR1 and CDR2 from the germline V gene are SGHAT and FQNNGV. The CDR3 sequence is CASSLAGFPWDTQYF. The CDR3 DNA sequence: TGTGCCAGCAGCTTAGCGGGTTTCCCATGGGATACGCAGTATTTT.

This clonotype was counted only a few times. CDR3 in amino acids: CAVEANYGYTF. The CDR3 DNA reads as TGTGCCGTGGAGGCTAACTATGGCTACACCTTC. V usage is TRBV24-1 and J usage is TRBJ1-2; D ambiguous. With 12 bases removed from V and 0 bases from J, the gap between germline ends came to 7 bases. Germline CDR1 KGHDR, CDR2 SFDVKD. The CDR3 has 11 amino acids.

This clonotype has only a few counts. CDR3 in DNA: TGTGCCAGTGGCCTCCAGTCGGCTGAAGCTTTCTTT. It specifies CASGLQSAEAFF. The chain has TRBV18 and TRBJ1-1; D ambiguous. Trimming stripped 9 bases from V and 6 bases from J, with 14 bases between. The CDR3 has 12 residues. Germline V gene data show CDR1 as KGHSH and CDR2 as LQKENI.

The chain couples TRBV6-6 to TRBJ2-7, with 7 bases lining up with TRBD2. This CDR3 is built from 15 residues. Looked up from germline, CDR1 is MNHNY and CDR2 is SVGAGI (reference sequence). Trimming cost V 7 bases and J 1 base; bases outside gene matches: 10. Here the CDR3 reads CASNSGGGGSYEQYF. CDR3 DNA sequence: TGTGCCAGCAACAGCGGCGGGGGTGGTTCCTACGAGCAGTACTTC.

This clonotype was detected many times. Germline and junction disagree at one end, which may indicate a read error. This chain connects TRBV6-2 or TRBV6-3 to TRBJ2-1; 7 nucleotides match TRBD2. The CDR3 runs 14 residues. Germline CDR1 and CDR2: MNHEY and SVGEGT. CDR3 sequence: CASSDSGGSGEQFF. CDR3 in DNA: TGTGCCAGCAGTGACTCCGGGGGGAGCGGTGAGCAGTTCTTC.

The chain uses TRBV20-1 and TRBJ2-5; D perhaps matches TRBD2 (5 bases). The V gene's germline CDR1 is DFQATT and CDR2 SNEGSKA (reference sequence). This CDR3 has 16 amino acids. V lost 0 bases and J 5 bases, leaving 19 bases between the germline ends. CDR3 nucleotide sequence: TGCAGTGCTAGAGATTCGTTAAGGGAGAGTTGGGAGACCCAGTACTTC. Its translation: CSARDSLRESWETQYF.

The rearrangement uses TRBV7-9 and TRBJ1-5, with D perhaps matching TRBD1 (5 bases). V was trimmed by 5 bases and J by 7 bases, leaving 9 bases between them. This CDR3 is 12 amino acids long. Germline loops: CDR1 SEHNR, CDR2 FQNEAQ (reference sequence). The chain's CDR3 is CASSPGTQPQHF. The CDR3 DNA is TGTGCCAGCAGCCCCGGGACCCAGCCCCAGCATTTT.

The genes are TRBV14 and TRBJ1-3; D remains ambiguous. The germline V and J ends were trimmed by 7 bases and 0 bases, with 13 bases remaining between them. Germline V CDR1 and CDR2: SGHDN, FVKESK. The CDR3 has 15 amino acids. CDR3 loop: CASNRLGDSGNTIYF. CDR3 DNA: TGTGCCAGCAACCGTCTGGGAGACTCTGGAAACACCATATATTTT.

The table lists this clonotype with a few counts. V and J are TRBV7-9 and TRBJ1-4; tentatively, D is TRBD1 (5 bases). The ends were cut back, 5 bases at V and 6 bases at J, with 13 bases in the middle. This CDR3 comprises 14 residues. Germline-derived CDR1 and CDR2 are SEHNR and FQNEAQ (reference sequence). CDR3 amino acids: CASSPSGDYEKLFF. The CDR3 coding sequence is TGTGCCAGCAGCCCTAGCGGGGACTATGAAAAACTGTTTTTT.

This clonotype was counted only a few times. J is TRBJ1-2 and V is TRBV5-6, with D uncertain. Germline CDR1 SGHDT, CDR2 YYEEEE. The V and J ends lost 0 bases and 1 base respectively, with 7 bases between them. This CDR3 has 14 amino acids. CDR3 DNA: TGTGCCAGCAGCTTGGTTTGGGATAACTATGGCTACACCTTC. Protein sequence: CASSLVWDNYGYTF.

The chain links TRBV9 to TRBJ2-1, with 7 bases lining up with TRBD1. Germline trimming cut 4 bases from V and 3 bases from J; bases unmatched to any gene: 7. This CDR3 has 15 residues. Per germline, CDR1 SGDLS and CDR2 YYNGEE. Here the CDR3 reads CASSQGERLYNEQFF. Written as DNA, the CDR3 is TGTGCCAGCAGCCAGGGGGAACGGCTCTACAATGAGCAGTTCTTC.

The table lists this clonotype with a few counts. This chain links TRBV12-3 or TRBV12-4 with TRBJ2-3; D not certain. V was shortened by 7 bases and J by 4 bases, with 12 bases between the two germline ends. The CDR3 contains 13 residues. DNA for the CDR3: TGTGCCAGCAAACTGCAGGTACCAGATACGCAGTATTTT. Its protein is CASKLQVPDTQYF.

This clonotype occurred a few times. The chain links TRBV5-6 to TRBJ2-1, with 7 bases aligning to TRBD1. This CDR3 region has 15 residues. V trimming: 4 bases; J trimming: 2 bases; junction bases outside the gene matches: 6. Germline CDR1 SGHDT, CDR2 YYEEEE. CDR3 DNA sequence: TGTGCCAGCAGCGGACGACAGGGTACCTACAATGAGCAGTTCTTC. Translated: CASSGRQGTYNEQFF.

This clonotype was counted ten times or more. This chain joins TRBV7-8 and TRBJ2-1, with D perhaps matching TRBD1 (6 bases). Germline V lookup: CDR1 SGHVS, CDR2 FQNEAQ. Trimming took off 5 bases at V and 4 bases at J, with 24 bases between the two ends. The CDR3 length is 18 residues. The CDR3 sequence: CASSPEAGTISPYNEQFF. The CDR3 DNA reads TGTGCCAGCAGCCCCGAAGCCGGGACAATCAGCCCTTACAATGAGCAGTTCTTC.

CDR3 sequence: CASSPGGPTEAFF. CDR3 nucleotides: TGTGCCAGCTCGCCGGGGGGGCCCACTGAAGCTTTCTTT. The chain couples TRBV18 to TRBJ1-1, with D possibly TRBD1 on 6 matching bases. Germline CDR1 KGHSH, CDR2 LQKENI. V was pared by 6 bases and J by 4 bases, with 12 bases between. This CDR3 has 13 amino acids.

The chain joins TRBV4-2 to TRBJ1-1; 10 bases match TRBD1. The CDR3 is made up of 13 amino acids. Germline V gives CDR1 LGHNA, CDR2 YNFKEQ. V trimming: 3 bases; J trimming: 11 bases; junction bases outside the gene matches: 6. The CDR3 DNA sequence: TGTGCCAGCAGCCAGGGTTCGGGACAGGGGGCTTTCTTT. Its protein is CASSQGSGQGAFF.

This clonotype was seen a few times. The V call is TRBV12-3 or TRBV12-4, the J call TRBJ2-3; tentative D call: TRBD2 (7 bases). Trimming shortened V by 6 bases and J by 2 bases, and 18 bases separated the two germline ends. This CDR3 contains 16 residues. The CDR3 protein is CASSPYVGGHTDTQYF. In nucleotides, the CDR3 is TGTGCCAGCAGCCCCTATGTCGGGGGGCACACAGATACGCAGTATTTT.

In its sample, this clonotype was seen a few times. CDR3 nucleotide sequence: TGTGCCAGCAGCTTAGTTCAGTCCCAAGAGACCCAGTACTTC. Translated, it gives CASSLVQSQETQYF. The chain is built from TRBV7-2 and TRBJ2-5; the D is unclear. The V end was cut by 1 base, the J end by 1 base, with 7 bases between. Germline lookup yields CDR1 SGHTA and CDR2 FQGNSA. The CDR3 is 14 residues long.

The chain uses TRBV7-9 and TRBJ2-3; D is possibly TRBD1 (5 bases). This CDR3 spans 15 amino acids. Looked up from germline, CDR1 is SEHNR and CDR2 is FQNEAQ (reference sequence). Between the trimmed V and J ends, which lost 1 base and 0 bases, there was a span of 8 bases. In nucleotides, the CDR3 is TGTGCCAGCAGCTTAGGGACACACAGCACAGATACGCAGTATTTT. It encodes CASSLGTHSTDTQYF.

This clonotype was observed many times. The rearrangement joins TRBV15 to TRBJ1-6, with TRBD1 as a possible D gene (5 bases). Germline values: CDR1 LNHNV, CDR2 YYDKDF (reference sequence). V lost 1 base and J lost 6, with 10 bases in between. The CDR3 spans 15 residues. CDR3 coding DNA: TGTGCCACCAGCAGAGCTGGGGGAATTAATTCACCCCTCCACTTT. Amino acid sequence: CATSRAGGINSPLHF.

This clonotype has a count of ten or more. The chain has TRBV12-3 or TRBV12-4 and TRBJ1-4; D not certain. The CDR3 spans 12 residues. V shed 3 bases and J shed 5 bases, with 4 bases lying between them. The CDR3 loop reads CASSFGNEKLFF. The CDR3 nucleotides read TGTGCCAGCAGTTTTGGGAATGAAAAACTGTTTTTT.